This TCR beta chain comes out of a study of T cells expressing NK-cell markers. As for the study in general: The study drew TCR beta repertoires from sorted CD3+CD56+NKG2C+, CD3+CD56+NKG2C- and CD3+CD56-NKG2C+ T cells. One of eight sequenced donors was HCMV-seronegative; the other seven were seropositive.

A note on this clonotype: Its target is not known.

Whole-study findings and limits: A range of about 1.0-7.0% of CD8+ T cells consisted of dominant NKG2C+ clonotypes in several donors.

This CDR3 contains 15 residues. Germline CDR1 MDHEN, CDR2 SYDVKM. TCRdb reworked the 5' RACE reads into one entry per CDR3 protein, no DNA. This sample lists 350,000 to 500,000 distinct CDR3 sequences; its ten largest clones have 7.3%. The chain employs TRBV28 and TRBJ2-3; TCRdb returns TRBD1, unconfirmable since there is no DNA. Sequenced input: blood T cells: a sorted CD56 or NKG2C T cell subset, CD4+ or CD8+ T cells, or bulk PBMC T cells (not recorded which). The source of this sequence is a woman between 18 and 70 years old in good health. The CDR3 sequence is CASSFGGISTDTQYF. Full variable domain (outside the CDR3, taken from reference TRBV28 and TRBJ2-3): DVKVTQSSRYLVKRTGEKVFLECVQDMDHENMFWYRQDPGLGLRLIYFSYDVKMKEKGDIPEGYSVSREKKERFSLILESASTNQTSMYLCASSFGGISTDTQYFGPGTRLTVL.